This T cell receptor (beta chain) was documented in a study of T cell changes during pregnancy in multiple sclerosis. The CDR3 has 16 residues. Germline loops: CDR1 SGHRS, CDR2 YFSETQ. Trimming pared 0 bases from V and 1 base from J, leaving 13 bases between. Produced via immunoSEQ multiplex PCR; TCRdb's table is partial and in-frame only. The data hold some 96,000 clones, with around 92% observed a single time. Sequenced material: peripheral blood, taken after pregnancy. The TCR originated in a female donor with multiple sclerosis, enrolled in a pregnancy study. The gene calls are TRBV5-1 and TRBJ2-5, with D unclear. Written as DNA, the CDR3 is TGCGCCAGCAGCTTGGTTGTTGGAGCCTTCCAAGAGACCCAGTACTTC. It yields the protein CASSLVVGAFQETQYF. Complete variable domain (other parts from reference TRBV5-1 and TRBJ2-5): KAGVTQTPRYLIKTRGQQVTLSCSPISGHRSVSWYQQTPGQGLQFLFEYFSETQRNKGNFPGRFSGRQFSNSRSEMNVSTLELGDSALYLCASSLVVGAFQETQYFGPGTRLLVL.